This T cell receptor (beta chain) emerged from a study of T cell repertoires in cytomegalovirus infection. This clonotype was seen a few times. TCRdb itself ran the reads through MiXCR, one entry per CDR3 protein. The sample lists about 490,000 distinct CDR3 sequences; over 9% were seen once. This CDR3 is built from 13 residues. With 5 bases removed from V and 2 bases from J, the gap between germline ends came to 10 bases. CDR1 and CDR2 from the germline V gene are SQVTM and ANQGSEA. The material sequenced was PBMCs. J is TRBJ1-5 and V is TRBV29-1; possible D gene TRBD1, 6 bases. The receptor was isolated from a human donor in good health (CMV status not recorded). Some clones in this sample may be carry-over from other donors' samples. In DNA form, the CDR3 reads TGCAGCGTTTCGTCAGGGGGCAATCAGCCCCAGCATTTT. Its translation is CSVSSGGNQPQHF.